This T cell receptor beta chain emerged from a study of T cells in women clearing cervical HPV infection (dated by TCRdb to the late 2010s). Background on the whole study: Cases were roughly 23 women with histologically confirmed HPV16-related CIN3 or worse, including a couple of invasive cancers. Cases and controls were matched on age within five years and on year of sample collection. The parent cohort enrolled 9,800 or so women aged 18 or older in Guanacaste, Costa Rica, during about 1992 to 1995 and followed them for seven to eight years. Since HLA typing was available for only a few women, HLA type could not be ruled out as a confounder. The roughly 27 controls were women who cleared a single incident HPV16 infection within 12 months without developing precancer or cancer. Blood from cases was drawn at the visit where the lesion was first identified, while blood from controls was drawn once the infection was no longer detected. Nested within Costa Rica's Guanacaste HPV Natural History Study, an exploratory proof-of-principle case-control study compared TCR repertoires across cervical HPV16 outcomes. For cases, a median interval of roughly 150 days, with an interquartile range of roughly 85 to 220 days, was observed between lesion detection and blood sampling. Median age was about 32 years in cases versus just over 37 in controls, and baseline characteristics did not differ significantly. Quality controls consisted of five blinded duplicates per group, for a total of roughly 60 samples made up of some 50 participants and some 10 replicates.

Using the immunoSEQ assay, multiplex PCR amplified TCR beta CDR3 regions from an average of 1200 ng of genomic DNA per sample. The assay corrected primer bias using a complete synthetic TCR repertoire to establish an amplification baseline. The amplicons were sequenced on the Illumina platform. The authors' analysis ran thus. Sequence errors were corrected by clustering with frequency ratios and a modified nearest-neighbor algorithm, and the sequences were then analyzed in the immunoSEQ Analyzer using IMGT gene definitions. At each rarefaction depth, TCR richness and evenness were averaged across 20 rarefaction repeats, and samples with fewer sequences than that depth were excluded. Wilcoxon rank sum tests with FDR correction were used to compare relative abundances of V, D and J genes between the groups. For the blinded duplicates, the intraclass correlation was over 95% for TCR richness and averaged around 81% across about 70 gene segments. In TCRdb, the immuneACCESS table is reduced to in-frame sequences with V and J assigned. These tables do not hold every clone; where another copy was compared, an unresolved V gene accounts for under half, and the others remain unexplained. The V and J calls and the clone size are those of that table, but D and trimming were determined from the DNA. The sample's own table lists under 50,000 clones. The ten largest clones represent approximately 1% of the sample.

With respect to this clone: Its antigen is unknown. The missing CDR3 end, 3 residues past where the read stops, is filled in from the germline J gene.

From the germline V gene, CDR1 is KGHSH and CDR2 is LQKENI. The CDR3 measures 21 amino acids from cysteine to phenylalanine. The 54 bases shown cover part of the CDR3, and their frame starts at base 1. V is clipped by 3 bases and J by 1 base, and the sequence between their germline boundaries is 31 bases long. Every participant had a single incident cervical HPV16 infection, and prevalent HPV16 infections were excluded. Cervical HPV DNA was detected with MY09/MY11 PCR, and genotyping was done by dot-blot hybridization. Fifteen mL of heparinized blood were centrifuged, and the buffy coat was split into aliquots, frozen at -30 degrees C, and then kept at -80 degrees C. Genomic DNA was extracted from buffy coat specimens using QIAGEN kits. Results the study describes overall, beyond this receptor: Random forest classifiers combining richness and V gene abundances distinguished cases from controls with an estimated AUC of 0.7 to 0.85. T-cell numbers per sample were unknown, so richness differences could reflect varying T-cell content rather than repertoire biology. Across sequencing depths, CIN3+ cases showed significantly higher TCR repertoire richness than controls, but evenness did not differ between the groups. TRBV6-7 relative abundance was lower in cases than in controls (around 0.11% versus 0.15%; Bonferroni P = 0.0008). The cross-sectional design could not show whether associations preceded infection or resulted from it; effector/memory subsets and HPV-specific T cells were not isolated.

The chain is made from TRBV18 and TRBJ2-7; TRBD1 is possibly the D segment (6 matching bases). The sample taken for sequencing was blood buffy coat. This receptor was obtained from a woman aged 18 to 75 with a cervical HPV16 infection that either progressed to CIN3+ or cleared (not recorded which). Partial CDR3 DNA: TGTGCCAGCTCACCTAAAAGACCAAAAGCTTCTTTGACAGGTGGATCCTACGAG. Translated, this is CASSPKRPKASLTGGSYE. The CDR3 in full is CASSPKRPKASLTGGSYEQYF. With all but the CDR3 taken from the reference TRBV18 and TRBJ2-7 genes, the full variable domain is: NAGVMQNPRHLVRRRGQEARLRCSPMKGHSHVYWYRQLPEEGLKFMVYLQKENIIDESGMPKERFSAEFPKEGPSILRIQQVVRGDSAAYFCASSPKRPKASLTGGSYEQYFGPGTRLTVT.